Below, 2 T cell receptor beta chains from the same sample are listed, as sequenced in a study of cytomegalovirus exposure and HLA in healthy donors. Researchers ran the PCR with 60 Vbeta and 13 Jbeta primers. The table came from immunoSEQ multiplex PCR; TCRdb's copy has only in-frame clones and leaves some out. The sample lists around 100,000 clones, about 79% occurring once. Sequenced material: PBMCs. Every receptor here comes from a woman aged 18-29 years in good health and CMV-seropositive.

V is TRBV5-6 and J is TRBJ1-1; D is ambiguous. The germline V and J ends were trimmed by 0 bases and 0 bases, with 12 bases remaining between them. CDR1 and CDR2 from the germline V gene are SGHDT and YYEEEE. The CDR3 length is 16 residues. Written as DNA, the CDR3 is TGTGCCAGCAGCTTGGATTCAGGTCAGATGAACACTGAAGCTTTCTTT. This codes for CASSLDSGQMNTEAFF.

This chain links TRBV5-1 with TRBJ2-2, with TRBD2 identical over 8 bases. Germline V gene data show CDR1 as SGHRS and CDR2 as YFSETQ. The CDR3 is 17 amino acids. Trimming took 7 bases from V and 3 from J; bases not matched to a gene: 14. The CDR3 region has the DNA TGCGCCAGCCAGCCTGGAGCGGGAGTAGGGGACACCGGGGAGCTGTTTTTT. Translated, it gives CASQPGAGVGDTGELFF.